Shown below are 9 T cell receptor beta chains from a single sample sequenced in a study of blood T cell repertoires in COVID-19. Sequencing used immunoSEQ multiplex PCR; TCRdb keeps in-frame clones, though not all of them. The data hold over 200,000 clones, with about 90% observed a single time. The sample comprised peripheral blood. The source is a person aged 18-35 years with COVID-19, enrolled during active disease.

This clone was recorded a few times. The chain combines TRBV4-2 with TRBJ2-7; TRBD2 aligns across 10 bases. Germline V gene lookup returns CDR1 LGHNA and CDR2 YNFKEQ. The CDR3 is 20 amino acids. Trimming took 1 base from V and 6 from J; bases not matched to a gene: 21. CDR3 sequence reads: CASSQGKGTSASYRTREQYF. The CDR3 DNA is TGTGCCAGCAGCCAAGGGAAAGGGACTAGCGCCAGTTACCGGACCCGCGAGCAGTACTTC.

This clone was recorded only once. The V call is TRBV5-1, the J call TRBJ2-5, with 11 bases matching TRBD2. V lost 3 bases to trimming and J lost 4 bases; unmatched junction nucleotides: 5. The CDR3 spans 15 residues. The germline V gene encodes CDR1 SGHRS and CDR2 YFSETQ. In DNA, the CDR3 is TGCGCCAGCAGCTCGGGAGGACTAGCGGGAGAGACCCAGTACTTC. Translated, it gives CASSSGGLAGETQYF. Full variable domain (missing parts from reference TRBV5-1 and TRBJ2-5): KAGVTQTPRYLIKTRGQQVTLSCSPISGHRSVSWYQQTPGQGLQFLFEYFSETQRNKGNFPGRFSGRQFSNSRSEMNVSTLELGDSALYLCASSSGGLAGETQYFGPGTRLLVL.

V gene TRBV9 combines with J gene TRBJ2-1, with 9 nucleotides matching TRBD1. The germline gives CDR1 SGDLS, CDR2 YYNGEE. Trimming took 5 bases from V and 5 from J; bases not matched to a gene: 5. The CDR3 has 14 amino acids. CDR3 bases: TGTGCCAGCAGAGGAGGGACAGGGCACAATGAGCAGTTCTTC. It is translated as CASRGGTGHNEQFF.

This chain connects TRBV30 to TRBJ2-1, with D hard to call. This CDR3 is 13 amino acids long. Looked up from germline, CDR1 is GTSNPN and CDR2 is SVGIG (reference sequence). V was trimmed by 5 bases and J by 0 bases, leaving 8 bases between them. The CDR3 region is CAWGRSSYNEQFF. The CDR3 nucleotides read TGTGCCTGGGGCCGCAGCTCCTACAATGAGCAGTTCTTC.

The genes are TRBV4-3 and TRBJ1-5; weak D call: TRBD1 (6 bases). Trimming left V 0 bases short and J 5 bases short, with 17 bases between. The CDR3 spans 17 residues. The germline V gene encodes CDR1 LGHNA and CDR2 YSLEER. The CDR3 loop reads CASSQDWGGGGHQPQHF. The DNA for the CDR3 is TGCGCCAGCAGCCAAGATTGGGGAGGGGGAGGTCATCAGCCCCAGCATTTT.

This chain joins TRBV15 and TRBJ1-6; a possible D gene is TRBD1 (5 bases). Germline V CDR1 and CDR2: LNHNV, YYDKDF (reference sequence). This CDR3 contains 15 residues. V was pared by 0 bases and J by 7 bases, with 10 bases between. The CDR3 nucleotides read TGTGCCACCAGCAGAGATAAGGGGTGGAATTCACCCCTCCACTTT. This translates into CATSRDKGWNSPLHF.

The chain has TRBV5-1 and TRBJ2-5; 11 bases agree with TRBD2. This CDR3 is 17 amino acids long. V was pared by 0 bases and J by 3 bases, with 7 bases of the junction left unmatched. The germline CDR1 and CDR2 sequences are SGHRS and YFSETQ. CDR3 DNA: TGCGCCAGCAGCTTGGCCCCTCTGACTAGCGGGAAAGAGACCCAGTACTTC. Translating it yields CASSLAPLTSGKETQYF.

V usage is TRBV5-5 and J usage is TRBJ2-5, with 9 bases fitting TRBD1. V shed 2 bases and J 5 bases; nucleotides not matched to a gene: 13. The CDR3 length is 17 residues. Germline V gives CDR1 SGHKS, CDR2 YYEKEE (reference sequence). In DNA form, the CDR3 reads TGTGCCAGCAGCTTTGATCCGGGACAGGGCCCGATGGAGACCCAGTACTTC. Translated, it gives CASSFDPGQGPMETQYF.

The chain combines TRBV30 with TRBJ2-1, with no clear D. Trimming stripped 4 bases from V and 10 bases from J, with 17 bases between. The CDR3 consists of 13 residues. CDR1 is GTSNPN, CDR2 SVGIG, per germline (reference sequence). The DNA for the CDR3 is TGTGCCTGGACCGACCCCTCCCAGGCCGAGCAGTTCTTC. The encoded protein is CAWTDPSQAEQFF.